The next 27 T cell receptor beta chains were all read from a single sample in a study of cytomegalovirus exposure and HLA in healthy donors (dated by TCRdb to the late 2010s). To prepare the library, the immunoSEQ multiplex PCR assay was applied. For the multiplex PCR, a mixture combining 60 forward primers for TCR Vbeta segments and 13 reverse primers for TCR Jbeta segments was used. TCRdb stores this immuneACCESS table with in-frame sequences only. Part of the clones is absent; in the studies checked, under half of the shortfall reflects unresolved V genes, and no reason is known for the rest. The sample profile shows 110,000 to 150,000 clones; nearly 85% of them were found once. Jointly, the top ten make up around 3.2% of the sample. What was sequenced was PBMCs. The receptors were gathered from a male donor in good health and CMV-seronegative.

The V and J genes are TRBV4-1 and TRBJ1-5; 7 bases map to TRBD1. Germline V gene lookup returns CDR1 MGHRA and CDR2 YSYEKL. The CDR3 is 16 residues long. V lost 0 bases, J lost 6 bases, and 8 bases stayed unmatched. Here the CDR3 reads CASSQEEGAWGQPQHF. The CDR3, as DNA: TGCGCCAGCAGCCAAGAGGAGGGGGCTTGGGGTCAGCCCCAGCATTTT.

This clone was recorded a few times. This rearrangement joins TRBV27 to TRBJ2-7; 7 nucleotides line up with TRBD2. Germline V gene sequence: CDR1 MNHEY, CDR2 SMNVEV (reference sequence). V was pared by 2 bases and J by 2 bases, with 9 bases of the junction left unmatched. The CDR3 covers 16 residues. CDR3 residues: CASSLPPTSYPYEQYF. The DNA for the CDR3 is TGTGCCAGCAGTTTACCACCGACTAGCTACCCCTACGAGCAGTACTTC.

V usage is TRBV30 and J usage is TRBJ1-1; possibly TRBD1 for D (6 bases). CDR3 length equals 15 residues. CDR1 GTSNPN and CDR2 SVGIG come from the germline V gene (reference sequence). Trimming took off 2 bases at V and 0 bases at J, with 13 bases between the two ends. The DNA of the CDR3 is TGTGCCTGGAGTTCACGGACAGCCCTGAACACTGAAGCTTTCTTT. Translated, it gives CAWSSRTALNTEAFF.

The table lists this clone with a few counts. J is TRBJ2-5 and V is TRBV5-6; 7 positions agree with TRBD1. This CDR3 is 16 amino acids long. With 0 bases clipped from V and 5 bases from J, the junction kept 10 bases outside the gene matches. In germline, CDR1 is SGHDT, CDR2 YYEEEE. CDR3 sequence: CASSLETGIVGETQYF. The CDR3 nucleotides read TGTGCCAGCAGCTTGGAGACAGGGATAGTAGGGGAGACCCAGTACTTC.

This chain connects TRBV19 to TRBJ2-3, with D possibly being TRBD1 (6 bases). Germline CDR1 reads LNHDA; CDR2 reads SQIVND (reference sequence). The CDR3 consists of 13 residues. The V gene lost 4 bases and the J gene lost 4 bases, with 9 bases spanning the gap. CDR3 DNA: TGTGCCAGTAGTAAGGGGGAACCAGATACGCAGTATTTT. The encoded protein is CASSKGEPDTQYF.

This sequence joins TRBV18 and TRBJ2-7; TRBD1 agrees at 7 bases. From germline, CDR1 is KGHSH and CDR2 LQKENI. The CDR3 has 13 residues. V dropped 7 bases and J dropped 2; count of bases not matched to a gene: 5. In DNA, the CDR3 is TGTGCCAGCTTAGAGACAGGGACCTACGAGCAGTACTTC. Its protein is CASLETGTYEQYF.

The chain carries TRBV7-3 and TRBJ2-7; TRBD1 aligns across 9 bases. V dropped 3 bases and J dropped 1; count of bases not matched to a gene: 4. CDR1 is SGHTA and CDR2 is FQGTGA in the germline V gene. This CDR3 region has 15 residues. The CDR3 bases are TGTGCCAGCAGCTTGGGACAGGGTCCTTCCTACGAGCAGTACTTC. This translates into CASSLGQGPSYEQYF.

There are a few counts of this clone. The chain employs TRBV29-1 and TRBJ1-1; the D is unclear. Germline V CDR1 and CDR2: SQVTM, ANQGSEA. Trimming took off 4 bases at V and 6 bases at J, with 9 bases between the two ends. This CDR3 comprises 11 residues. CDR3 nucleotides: TGCAGCGTTGCAGGAGGCGCTGAAGCTTTCTTT. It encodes CSVAGGAEAFF. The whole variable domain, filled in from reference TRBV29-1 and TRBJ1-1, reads SAVISQKPSRDICQRGTSLTIQCQVDSQVTMMFWYRQQPGQSLTLIATANQGSEATYESGFVIDKFPISRPNLTFSTLTVSNMSPEDSSIYLCSVAGGAEAFFGQGTRLTVV.

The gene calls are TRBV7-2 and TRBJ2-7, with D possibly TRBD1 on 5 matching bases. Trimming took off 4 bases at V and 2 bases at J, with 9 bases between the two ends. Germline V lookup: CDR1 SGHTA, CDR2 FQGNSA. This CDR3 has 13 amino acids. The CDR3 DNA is TGTGCCAGCAGCTGGGGCAGTACCTACGAGCAGTACTTC. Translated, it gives CASSWGSTYEQYF.

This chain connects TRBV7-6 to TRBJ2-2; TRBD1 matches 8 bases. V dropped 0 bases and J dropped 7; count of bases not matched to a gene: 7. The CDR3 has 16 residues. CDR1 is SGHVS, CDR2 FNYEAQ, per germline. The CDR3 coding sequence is TGTGCCAGCAGCTTAGCGCGGCAGGGGGCGAACGGGGAGCTGTTTTTT. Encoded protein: CASSLARQGANGELFF.

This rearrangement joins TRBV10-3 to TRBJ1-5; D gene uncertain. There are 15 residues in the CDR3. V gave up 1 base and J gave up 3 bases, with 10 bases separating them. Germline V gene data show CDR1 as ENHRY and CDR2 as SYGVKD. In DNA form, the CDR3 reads TGTGCCATCAGTGAGTTCCGGGAAATCAATCAGCCCCAGCATTTT. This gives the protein CAISEFREINQPQHF.

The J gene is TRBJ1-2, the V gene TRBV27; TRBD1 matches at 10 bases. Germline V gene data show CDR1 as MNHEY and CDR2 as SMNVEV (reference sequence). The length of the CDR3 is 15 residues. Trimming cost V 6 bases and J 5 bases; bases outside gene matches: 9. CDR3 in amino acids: CASSTVGTGVYGYTF. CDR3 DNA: TGTGCCAGCAGCACGGTCGGGACAGGGGTGTATGGCTACACCTTC.

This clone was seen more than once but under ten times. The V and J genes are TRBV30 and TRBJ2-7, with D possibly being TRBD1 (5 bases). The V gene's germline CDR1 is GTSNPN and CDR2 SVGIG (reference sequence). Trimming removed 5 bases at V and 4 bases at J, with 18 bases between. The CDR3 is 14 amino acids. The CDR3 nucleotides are TGTGCCTGGGTCAAGTTGGCAGGGTCTTACGAGCAGTACTTC. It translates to CAWVKLAGSYEQYF.

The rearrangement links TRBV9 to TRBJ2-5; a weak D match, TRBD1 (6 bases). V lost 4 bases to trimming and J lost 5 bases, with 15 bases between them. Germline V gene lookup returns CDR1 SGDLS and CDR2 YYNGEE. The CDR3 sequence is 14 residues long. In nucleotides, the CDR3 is TGTGCCAGCAGCACGGAGGACAGTACGGAGACCCAGTACTTC. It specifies CASSTEDSTETQYF.

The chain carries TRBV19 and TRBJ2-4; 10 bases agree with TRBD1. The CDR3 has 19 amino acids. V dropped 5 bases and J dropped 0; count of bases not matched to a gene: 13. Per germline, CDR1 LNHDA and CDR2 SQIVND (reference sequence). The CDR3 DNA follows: TGTGCCAGTAGTTTCCCCGTTCTAGGACAGGGGGGAGCCAAAAACATTCAGTACTTC. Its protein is CASSFPVLGQGGAKNIQYF.

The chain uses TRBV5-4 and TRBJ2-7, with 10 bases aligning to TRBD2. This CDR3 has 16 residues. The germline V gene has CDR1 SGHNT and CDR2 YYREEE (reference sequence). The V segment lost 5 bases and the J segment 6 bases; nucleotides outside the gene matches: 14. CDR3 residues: CASSPLLAGGPLEQYF. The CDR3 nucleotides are TGTGCCAGCAGTCCCCTTTTAGCGGGAGGCCCTCTCGAGCAGTACTTC.

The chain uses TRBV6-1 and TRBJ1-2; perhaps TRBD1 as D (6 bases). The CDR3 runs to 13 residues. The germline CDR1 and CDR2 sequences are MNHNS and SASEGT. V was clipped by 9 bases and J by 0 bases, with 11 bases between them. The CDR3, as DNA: TGTGCCAGTGGGACACCCCCTAACTATGGCTACACCTTC. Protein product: CASGTPPNYGYTF.

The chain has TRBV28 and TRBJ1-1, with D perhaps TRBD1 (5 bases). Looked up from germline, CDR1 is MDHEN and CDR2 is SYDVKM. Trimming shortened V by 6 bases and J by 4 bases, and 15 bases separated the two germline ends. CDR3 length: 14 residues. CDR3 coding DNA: TGTGCCAGCAGACAACAGATCAGGGCCACTGAAGCTTTCTTT. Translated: CASRQQIRATEAFF.

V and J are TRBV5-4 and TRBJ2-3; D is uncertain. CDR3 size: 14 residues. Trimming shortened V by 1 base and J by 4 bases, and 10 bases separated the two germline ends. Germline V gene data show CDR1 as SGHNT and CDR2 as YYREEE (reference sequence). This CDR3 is CASSLWLVPDTQYF. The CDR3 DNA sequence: TGTGCCAGCAGCTTGTGGCTAGTTCCAGATACGCAGTATTTT.

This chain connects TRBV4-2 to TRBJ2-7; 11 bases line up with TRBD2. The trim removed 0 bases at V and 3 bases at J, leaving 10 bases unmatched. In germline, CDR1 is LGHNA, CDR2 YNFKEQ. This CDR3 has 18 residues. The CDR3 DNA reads TGTGCCAGCAGCCAAGATCCCCAGACTAGCGGGGCCTACTACGAGCAGTACTTC. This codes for CASSQDPQTSGAYYEQYF.

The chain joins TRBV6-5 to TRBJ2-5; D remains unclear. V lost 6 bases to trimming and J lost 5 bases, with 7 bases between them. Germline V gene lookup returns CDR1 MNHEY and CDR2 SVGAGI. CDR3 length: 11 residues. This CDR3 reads CASRDTETQYF. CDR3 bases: TGTGCCAGCAGAGACACGGAGACCCAGTACTTC.

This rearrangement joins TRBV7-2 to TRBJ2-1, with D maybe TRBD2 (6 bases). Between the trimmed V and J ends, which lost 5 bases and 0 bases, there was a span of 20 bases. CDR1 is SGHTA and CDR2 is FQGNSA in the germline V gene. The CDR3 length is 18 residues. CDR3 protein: CASSPGLLAASSYNEQFF. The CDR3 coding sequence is TGTGCCAGCAGCCCGGGACTGTTAGCGGCTAGCTCCTACAATGAGCAGTTCTTC.

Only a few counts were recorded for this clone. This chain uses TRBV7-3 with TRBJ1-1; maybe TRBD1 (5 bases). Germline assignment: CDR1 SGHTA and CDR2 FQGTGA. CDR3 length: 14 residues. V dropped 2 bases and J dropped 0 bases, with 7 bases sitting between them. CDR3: CASSLQGMNTEAFF. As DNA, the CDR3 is TGTGCCAGCAGCTTACAGGGCATGAACACTGAAGCTTTCTTT.

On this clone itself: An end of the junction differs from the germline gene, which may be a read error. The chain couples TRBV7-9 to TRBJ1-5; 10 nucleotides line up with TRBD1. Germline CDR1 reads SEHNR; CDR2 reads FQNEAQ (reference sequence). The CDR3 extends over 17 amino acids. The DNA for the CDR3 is TGTTCCAGCAGCTTAGGGACAGGGGCCGTCAAGAATCAGCCCCAGCATTTT. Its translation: CSSSLGTGAVKNQPQHF.

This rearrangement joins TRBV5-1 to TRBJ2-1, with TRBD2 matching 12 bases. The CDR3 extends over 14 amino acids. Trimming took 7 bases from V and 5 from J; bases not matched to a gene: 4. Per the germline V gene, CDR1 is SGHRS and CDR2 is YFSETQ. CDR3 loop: CASLRTSGDNEQFF. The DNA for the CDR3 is TGCGCCAGCCTCCGGACTAGCGGGGACAATGAGCAGTTCTTC.

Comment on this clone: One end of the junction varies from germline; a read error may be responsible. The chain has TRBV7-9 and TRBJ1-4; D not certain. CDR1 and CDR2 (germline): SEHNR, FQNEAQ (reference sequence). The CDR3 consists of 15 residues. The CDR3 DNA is TGTTCCAGCAGCTCGGCGGAGGACCCAAAGGAAAAACTGTTTTTT. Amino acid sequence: CSSSSAEDPKEKLFF.

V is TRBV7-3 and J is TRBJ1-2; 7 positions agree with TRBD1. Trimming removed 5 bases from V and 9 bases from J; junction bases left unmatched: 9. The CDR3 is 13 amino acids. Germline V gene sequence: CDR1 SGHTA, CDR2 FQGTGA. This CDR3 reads CASSPGTASSYTF. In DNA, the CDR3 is TGTGCCAGCAGCCCCGGGACAGCCAGTAGCTACACCTTC.